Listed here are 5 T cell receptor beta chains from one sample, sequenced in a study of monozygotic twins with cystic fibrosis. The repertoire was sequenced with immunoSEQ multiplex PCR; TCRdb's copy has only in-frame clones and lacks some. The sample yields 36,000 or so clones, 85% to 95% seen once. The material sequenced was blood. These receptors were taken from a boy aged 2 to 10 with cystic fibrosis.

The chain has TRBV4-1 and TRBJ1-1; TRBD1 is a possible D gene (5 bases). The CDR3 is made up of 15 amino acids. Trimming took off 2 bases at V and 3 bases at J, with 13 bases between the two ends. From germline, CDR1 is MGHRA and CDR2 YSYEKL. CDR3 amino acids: CASSQQGEVDTEAFF. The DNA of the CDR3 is TGCGCCAGCAGCCAACAAGGGGAGGTGGACACTGAAGCTTTCTTT.

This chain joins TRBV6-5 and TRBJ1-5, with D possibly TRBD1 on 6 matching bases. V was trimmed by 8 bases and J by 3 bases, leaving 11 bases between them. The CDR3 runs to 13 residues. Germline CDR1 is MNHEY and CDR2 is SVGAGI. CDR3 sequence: CASRRDTNQPQHF. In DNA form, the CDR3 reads TGTGCCAGCCGCCGGGACACCAATCAGCCCCAGCATTTT.

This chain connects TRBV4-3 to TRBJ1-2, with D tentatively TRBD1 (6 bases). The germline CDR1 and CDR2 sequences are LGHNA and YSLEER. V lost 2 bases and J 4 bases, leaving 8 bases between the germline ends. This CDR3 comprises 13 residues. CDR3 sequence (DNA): TGCGCCAGCAGCCAAAGGGGGGCCTATGGCTACACCTTC. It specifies CASSQRGAYGYTF.

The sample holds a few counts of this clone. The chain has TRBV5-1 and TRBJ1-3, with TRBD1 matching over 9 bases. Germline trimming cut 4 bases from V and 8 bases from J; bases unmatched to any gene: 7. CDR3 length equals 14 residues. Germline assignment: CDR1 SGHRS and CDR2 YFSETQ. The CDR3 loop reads CASSEDRGMYTIYF. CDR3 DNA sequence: TGCGCCAGCAGCGAGGACAGGGGAATGTACACCATATATTTT.

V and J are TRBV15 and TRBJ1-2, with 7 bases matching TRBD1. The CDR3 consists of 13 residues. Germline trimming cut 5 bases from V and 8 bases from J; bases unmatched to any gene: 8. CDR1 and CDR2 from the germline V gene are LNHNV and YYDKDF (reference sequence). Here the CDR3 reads CATSLGRGSGYTF. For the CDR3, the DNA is TGTGCCACCAGCCTCGGCAGGGGGTCCGGCTACACCTTC.